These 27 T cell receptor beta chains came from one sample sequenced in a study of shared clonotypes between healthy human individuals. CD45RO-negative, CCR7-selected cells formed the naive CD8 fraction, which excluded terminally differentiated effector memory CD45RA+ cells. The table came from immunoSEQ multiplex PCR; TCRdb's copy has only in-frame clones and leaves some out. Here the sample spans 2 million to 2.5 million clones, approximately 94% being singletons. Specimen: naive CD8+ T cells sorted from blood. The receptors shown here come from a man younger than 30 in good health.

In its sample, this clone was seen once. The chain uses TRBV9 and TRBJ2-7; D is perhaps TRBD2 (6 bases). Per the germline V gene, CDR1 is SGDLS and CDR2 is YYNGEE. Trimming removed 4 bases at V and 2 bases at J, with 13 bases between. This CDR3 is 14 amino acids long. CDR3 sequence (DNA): TGTGCCAGCAGCCCGACGGGAGTCCCCTACGAGCAGTACTTC. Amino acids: CASSPTGVPYEQYF.

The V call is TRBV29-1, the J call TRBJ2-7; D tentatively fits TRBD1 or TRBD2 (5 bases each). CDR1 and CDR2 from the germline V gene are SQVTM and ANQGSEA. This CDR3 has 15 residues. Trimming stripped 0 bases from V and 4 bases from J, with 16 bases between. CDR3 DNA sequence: TGCAGCGTTGAAGATACCGGGGCAGAGCCTTACGAGCAGTACTTC. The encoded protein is CSVEDTGAEPYEQYF.

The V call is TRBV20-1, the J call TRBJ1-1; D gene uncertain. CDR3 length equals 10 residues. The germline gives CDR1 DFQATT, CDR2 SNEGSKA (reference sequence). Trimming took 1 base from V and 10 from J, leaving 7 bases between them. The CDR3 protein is CSARGKGAFF. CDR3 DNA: TGCAGTGCTAGAGGGAAGGGAGCTTTCTTT.

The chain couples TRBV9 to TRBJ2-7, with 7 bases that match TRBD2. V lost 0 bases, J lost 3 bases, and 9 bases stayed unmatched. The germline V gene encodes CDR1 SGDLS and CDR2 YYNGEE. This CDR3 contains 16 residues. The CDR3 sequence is CASSVGGDYPNYEQYF. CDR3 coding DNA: TGTGCCAGCAGCGTAGGAGGGGACTACCCCAACTACGAGCAGTACTTC. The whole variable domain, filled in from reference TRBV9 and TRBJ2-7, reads DSGVTQTPKHLITATGQRVTLRCSPRSGDLSVYWYQQSLDQGLQFLIQYYNGEERAKGNILERFSAQQFPDLHSELNLSSLELGDSALYFCASSVGGDYPNYEQYFGPGTRLTVT.

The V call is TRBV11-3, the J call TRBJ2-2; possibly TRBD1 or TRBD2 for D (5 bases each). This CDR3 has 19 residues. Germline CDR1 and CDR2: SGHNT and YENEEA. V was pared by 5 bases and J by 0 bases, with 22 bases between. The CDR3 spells CASSPRVGTENANTGELFF. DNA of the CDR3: TGTGCCAGCAGCCCGAGGGTTGGGACGGAAAATGCGAACACCGGGGAGCTGTTTTTT.

The CDR3 nucleotides are TGTGCCAGCAGACGACTAGCGGTGAGCTCCTACGAGCAGTACTTC. It specifies CASRRLAVSSYEQYF. The chain is built from TRBV6-5 and TRBJ2-7; TRBD2 agrees at 9 bases. Trimming at V came to 6 bases and at J to 0 bases, leaving 6 bases not matched to a gene. From germline, CDR1 is MNHEY and CDR2 SVGAGI. CDR3 length: 15 residues.

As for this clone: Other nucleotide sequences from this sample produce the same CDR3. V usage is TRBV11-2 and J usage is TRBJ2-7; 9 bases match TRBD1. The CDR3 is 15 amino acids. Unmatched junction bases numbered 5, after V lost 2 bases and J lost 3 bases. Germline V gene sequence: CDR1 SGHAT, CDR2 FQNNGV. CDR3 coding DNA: TGTGCCAGCAGCTTATCACCGGGACAGGGCTACGAGCAGTACTTC. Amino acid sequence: CASSLSPGQGYEQYF.

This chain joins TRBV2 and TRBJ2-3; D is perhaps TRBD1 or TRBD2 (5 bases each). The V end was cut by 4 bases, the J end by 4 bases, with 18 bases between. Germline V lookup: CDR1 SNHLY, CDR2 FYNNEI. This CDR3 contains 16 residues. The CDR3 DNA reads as TGTGCCAGCAGTGTCGGGGCGCGGGTCTACGCAGATACGCAGTATTTT. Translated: CASSVGARVYADTQYF.

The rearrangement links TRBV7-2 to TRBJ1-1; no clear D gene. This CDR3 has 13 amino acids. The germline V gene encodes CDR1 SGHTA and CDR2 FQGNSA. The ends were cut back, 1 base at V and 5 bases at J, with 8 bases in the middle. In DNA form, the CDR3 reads TGTGCCAGCAGCTTAGATCTCGGGACTGAAGCTTTCTTT. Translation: CASSLDLGTEAFF.

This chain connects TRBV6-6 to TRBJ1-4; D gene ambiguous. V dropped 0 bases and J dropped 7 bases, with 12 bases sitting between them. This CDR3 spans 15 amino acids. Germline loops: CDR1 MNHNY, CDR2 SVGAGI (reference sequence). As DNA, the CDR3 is TGTGCCAGCAGTTACTCGCTGGGGTCAGGTGAAAAACTGTTTTTT. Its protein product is CASSYSLGSGEKLFF.

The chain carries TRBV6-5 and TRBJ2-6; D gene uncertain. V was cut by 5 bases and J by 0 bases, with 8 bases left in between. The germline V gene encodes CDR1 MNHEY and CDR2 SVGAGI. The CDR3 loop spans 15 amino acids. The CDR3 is CASSPALSGANVLTF. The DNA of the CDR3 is TGTGCCAGCAGTCCGGCCCTCTCTGGGGCCAACGTCCTGACTTTC.

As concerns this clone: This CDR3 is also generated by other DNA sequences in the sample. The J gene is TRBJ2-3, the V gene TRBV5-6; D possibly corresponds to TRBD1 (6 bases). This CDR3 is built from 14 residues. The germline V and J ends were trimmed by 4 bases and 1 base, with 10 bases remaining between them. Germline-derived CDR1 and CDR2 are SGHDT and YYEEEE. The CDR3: CASSPGVGTDTQYF. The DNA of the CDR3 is TGTGCCAGCAGCCCAGGGGTTGGCACAGATACGCAGTATTTT.

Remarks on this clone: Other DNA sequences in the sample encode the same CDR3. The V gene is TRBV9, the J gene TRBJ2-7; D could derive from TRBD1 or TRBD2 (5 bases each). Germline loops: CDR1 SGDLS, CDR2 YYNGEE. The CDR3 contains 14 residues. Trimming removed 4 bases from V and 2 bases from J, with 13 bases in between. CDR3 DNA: TGTGCCAGCAGCCCCTCCGGGGCCACCTACGAGCAGTACTTC. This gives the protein CASSPSGATYEQYF.

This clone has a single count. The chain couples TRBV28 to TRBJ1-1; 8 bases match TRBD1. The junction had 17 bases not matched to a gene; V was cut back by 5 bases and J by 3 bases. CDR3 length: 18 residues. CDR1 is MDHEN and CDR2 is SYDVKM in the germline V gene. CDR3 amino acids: CASSIFLSTGERDTEAFF. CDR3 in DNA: TGTGCCAGCAGTATTTTTTTATCGACAGGGGAGAGGGACACTGAAGCTTTCTTT.

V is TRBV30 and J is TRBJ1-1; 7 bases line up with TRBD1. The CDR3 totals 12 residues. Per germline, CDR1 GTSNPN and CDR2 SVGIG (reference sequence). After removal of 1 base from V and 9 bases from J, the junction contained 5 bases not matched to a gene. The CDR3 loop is CAWSGTGNKAFF. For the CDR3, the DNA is TGTGCCTGGAGTGGGACAGGAAATAAAGCTTTCTTT.

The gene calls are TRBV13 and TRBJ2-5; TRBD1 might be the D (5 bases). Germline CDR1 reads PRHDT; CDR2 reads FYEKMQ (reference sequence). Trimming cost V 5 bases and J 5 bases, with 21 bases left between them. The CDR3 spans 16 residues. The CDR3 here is CASSGRSLRGWETQYF. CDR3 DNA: TGTGCCAGCAGCGGCCGGTCCTTAAGGGGTTGGGAGACCCAGTACTTC.

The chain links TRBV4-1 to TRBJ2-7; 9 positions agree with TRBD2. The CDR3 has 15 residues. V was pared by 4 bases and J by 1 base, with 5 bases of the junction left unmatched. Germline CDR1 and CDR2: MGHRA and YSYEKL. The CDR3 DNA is TGCGCCAGCAGCCCGACTAGCGGAATTTCCTACGAGCAGTACTTC. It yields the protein CASSPTSGISYEQYF.

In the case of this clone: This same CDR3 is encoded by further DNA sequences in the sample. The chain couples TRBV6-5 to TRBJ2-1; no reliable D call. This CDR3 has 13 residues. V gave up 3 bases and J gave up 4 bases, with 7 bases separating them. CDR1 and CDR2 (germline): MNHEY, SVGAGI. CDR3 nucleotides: TGTGCCAGCAGTTATGATTCATACAATGAGCAGTTCTTC. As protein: CASSYDSYNEQFF.

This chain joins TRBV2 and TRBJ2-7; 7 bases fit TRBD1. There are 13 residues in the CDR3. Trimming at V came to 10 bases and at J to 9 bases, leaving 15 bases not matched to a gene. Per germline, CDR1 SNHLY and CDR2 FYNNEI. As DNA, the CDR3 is TGTGCCAAAGCGAAGACAGGGTTGGACGGGCAGTACTTC. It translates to CAKAKTGLDGQYF.

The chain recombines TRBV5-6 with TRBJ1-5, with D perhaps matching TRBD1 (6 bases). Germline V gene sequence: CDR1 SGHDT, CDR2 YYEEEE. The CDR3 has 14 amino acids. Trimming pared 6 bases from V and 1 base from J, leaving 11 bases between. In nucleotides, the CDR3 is TGTGCCAGCACCCTGGGACAAAGCAATCAGCCCCAGCATTTT. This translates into CASTLGQSNQPQHF.

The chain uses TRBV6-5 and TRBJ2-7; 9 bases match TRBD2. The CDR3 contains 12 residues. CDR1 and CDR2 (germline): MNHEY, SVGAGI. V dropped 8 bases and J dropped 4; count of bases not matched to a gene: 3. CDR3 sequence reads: CASGSGSYEQYF. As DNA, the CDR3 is TGTGCCAGCGGTAGCGGGAGTTACGAGCAGTACTTC.

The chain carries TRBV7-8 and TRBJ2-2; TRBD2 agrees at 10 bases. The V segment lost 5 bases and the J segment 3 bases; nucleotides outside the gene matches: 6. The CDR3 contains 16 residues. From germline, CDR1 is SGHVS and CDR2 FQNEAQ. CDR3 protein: CASSISGRADTGELFF. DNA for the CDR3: TGTGCCAGCAGCATCAGCGGGAGGGCCGACACCGGGGAGCTGTTTTTT. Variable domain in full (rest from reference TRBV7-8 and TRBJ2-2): GAGVSQSPRYKVAKRGQDVALRCDPISGHVSLFWYQQALGQGPEFLTYFQNEAQLDKSGLPSDRFFAERPEGSVSTLKIQRTQQEDSAVYLCASSISGRADTGELFFGEGSRLTVL.

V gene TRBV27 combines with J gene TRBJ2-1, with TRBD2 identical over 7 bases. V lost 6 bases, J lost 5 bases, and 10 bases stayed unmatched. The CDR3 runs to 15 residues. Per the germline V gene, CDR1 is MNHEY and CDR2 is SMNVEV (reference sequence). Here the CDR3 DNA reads TGTGCCAGCAGCATCGTACCCGGGACTAACAATGAGCAGTTCTTC. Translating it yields CASSIVPGTNNEQFF.

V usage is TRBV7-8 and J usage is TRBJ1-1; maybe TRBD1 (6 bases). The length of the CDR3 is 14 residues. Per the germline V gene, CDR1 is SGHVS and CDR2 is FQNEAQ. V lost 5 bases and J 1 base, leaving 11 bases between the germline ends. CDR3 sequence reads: CASSLGQQNTEAFF. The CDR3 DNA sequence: TGTGCCAGCAGCCTCGGACAGCAGAACACTGAAGCTTTCTTT.

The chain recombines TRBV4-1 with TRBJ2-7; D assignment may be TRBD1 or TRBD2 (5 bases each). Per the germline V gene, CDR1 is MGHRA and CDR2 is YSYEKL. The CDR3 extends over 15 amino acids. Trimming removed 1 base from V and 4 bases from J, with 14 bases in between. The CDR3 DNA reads TGCGCCAGCAGCCAAGGGGTGGGGGATCTATACGAGCAGTACTTC. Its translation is CASSQGVGDLYEQYF.

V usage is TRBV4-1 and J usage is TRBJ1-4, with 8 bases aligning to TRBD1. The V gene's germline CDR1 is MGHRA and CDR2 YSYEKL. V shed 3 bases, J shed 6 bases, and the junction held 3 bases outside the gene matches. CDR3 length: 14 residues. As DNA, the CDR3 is TGCGCCAGCAGCCAGAGACAGGGGTATGAAAAACTGTTTTTT. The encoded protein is CASSQRQGYEKLFF.

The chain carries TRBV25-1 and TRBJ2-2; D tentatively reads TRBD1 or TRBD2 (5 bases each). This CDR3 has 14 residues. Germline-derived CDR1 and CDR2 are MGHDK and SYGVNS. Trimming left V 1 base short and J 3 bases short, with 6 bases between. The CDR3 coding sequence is TGTGCCAGCAGTGAATTGGGGGACACCGGGGAGCTGTTTTTT. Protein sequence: CASSELGDTGELFF.